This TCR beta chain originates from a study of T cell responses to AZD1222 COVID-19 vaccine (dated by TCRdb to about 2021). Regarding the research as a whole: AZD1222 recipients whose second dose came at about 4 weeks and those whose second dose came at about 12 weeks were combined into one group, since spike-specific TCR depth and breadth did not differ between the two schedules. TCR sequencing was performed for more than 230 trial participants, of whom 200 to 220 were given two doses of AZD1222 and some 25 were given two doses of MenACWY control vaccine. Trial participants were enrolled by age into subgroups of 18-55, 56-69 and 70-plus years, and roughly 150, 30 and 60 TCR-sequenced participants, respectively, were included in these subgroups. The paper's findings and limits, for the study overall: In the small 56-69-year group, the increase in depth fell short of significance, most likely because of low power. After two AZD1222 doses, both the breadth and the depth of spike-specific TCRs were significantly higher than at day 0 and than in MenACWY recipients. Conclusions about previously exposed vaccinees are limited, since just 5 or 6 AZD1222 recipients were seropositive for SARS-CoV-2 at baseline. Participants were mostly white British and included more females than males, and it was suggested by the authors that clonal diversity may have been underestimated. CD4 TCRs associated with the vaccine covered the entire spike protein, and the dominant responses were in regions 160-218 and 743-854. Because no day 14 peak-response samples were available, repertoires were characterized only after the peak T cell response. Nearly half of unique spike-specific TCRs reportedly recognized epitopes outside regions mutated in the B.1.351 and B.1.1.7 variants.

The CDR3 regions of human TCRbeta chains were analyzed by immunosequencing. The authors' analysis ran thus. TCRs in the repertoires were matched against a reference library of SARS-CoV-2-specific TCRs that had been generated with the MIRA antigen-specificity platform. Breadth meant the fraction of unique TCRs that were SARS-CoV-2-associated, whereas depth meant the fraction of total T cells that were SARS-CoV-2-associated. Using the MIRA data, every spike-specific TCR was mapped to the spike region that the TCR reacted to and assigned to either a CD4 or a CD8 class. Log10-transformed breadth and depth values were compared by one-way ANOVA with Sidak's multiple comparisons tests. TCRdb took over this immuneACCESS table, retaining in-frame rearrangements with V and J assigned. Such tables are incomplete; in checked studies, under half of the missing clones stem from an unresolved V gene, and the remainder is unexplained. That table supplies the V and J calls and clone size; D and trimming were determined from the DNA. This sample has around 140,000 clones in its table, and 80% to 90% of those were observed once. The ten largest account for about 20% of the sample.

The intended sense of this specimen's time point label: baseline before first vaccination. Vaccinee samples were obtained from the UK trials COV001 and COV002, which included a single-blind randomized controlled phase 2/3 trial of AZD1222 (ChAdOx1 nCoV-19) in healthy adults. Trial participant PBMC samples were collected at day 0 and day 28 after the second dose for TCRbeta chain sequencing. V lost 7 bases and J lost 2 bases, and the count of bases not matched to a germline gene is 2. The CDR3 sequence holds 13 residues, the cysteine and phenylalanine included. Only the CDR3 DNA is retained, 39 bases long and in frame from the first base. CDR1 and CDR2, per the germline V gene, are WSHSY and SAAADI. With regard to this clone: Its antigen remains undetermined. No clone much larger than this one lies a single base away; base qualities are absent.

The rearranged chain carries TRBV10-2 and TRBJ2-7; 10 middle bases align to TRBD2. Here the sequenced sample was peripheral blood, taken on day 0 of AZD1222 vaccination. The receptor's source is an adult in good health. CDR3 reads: CASTLAGTYEQYF. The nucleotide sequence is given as TGCGCCAGCACACTAGCGGGGACCTACGAGCAGTACTTC.